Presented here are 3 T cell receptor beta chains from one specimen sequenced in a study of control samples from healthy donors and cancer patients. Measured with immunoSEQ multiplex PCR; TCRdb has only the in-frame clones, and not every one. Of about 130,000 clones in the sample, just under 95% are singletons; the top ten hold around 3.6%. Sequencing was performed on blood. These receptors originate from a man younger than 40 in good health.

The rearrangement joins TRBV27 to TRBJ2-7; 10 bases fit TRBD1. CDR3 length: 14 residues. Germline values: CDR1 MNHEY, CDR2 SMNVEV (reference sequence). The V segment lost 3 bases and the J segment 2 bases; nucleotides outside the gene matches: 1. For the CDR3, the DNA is TGTGCCAGCAGTTTGACAGGGGGCGCCTACGAGCAGTACTTC. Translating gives CASSLTGGAYEQYF.

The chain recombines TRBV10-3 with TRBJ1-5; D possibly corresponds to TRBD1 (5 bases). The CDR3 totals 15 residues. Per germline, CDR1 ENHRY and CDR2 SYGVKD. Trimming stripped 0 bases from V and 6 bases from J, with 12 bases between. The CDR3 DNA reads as TGTGCCATCAGTGAGTCGTCGGCAGGGTTTCAGCCCCAGCATTTT. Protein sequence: CAISESSAGFQPQHF.

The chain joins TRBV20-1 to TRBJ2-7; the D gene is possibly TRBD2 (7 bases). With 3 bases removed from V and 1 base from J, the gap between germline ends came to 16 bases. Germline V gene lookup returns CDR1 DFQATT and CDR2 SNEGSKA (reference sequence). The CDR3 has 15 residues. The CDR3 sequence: CSASWAGARSYEQYF. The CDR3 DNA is TGCAGTGCTAGTTGGGCGGGGGCCCGTTCCTACGAGCAGTACTTC.